This T cell receptor beta chain was documented in a study of spatial heterogeneity in lung cancer. General study findings and limits: Ubiquitous expanded tumor TCRs appeared in blood more at resection than follow-up.

Every TCR cDNA molecule bore its own unique molecular identifier. MiXCR, run by TCRdb on the 5' RACE reads, gives a single entry per CDR3 protein. The table includes 89,000 or so distinct CDR3 sequences, approximately 20% detected once. Germline V gene lookup returns CDR1 MNHNY and CDR2 SVGAGI (reference sequence). The CDR3 contains 14 residues. V gave up 6 bases and J gave up 2 bases; unmatched junction bases: 5. Stated time point: sample taken at primary tumor resection. Material for sequencing was whole RNA from tumor, nontumor lung or frozen PBMC, left unsorted. The donors comprised 70 to 85 untreated early-stage non-small cell lung cancer patients. Only a few counts were recorded for this clonotype. The antigen is not known.

The sequences come from PBMCs, collected at surgery. The chain joins TRBV6-6 to TRBJ2-7, with 9 nucleotides matching TRBD1. The origin of this receptor is a male donor with early-stage non-small cell lung cancer. Here the CDR3 reads CASRWGQGPYEQYF. CDR3 DNA sequence: TGTGCCAGCAGATGGGGACAGGGTCCCTACGAGCAGTACTTC.